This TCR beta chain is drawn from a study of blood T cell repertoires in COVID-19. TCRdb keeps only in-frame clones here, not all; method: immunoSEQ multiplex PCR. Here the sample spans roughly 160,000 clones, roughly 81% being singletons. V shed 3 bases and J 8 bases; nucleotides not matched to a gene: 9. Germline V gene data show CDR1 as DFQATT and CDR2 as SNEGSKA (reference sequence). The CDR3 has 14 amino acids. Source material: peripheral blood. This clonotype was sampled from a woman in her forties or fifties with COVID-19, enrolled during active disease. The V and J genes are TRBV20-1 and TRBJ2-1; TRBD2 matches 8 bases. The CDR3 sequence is CSASGGGFVDEQFF. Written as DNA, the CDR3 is TGCAGTGCTAGTGGCGGGGGGTTTGTCGATGAGCAGTTCTTC.